These T cell receptor beta chains were read from a single sample in a study of PD-L1 blockade in urothelial cancer. Libraries were prepared by immunoSEQ multiplex PCR; TCRdb keeps only in-frame clonotypes and omits some of them. The sample consists of around 100,000 clones, about 90% of them appearing once. Specimen: PBMCs, collected around atezolizumab (anti-PD-L1) treatment. The receptors come from a man in his 60s with urothelial cancer. Each CDR3 is given with its conserved first and last residue. A D gene is named only where the DNA matches it firmly. Some rows mark clone size as missing; the rest say once, few, many or name a class of expanded clone.

clone_size: NA
d_call: TRBD2
j_call: TRBJ2-3
v_call: TRBV6-4
cdr3_aa: CASSESGGALDTQYF

clone_size: NA
d_call: NA
j_call: TRBJ2-1
v_call: TRBV6-1
cdr3_aa: CASSEGDTEQFF

clone_size: NA
d_call: TRBD1
j_call: TRBJ1-4
v_call: TRBV4-3
cdr3_aa: CASSQGDSAATNEKLFF

clone_size: NA
d_call: TRBD2
j_call: TRBJ2-5
v_call: TRBV4-1
cdr3_aa: CASSPSGAPTQETQYF

clone_size: once
d_call: NA
j_call: TRBJ2-7
v_call: TRBV5-6
cdr3_aa: CASSSGGRISYEQYF

clone_size: NA
d_call: TRBD1
j_call: TRBJ1-3
v_call: TRBV27
cdr3_aa: CASSKKTGGRYRGSSGNTIYF

clone_size: once
d_call: NA
j_call: TRBJ1-2
v_call: TRBV27
cdr3_aa: CASSFRDSEGYTF

clone_size: NA
d_call: NA
j_call: TRBJ2-7
v_call: TRBV9
cdr3_aa: CASSVGYQGSSYEQYF

clone_size: NA
d_call: TRBD2
j_call: TRBJ2-3
v_call: TRBV4-2
cdr3_aa: CASSQDRAAGGGTDTQYF

clone_size: NA
d_call: NA
j_call: TRBJ1-3
v_call: TRBV28
cdr3_aa: CASSSGDLSGNTIYF

clone_size: NA
d_call: NA
j_call: TRBJ1-6
v_call: TRBV6-5
cdr3_aa: CASSRETYNSPLHF

clone_size: NA
d_call: NA
j_call: TRBJ2-1
v_call: TRBV5-1
cdr3_aa: CASSSTRSPYNEQFF

clone_size: NA
d_call: NA
j_call: TRBJ1-4
v_call: TRBV2
cdr3_aa: CASSSEEKLFF

clone_size: NA
d_call: NA
j_call: TRBJ2-5
v_call: TRBV6-1
cdr3_aa: CASSEASMDYRGYF

clone_size: NA
d_call: TRBD1
j_call: TRBJ2-2
v_call: TRBV7-2
cdr3_aa: CASTKGQVGSGELFF

clone_size: NA
d_call: NA
j_call: TRBJ2-5
v_call: TRBV7-7
cdr3_aa: CASSLGGDIKETQYF

clone_size: NA
d_call: NA
j_call: TRBJ2-7
v_call: TRBV4-2
cdr3_aa: CASSQPTTYEQYF

clone_size: NA
d_call: TRBD2
j_call: TRBJ2-7
v_call: TRBV7-9
cdr3_aa: CASSSGLGPGRSYEQYF

clone_size: NA
d_call: NA
j_call: TRBJ1-5
v_call: TRBV7-4
cdr3_aa: CASSYLQPQHF

clone_size: NA
d_call: NA
j_call: TRBJ1-5
v_call: TRBV29-1
cdr3_aa: CSVAFGANSNQPQHF

clone_size: NA
d_call: TRBD2
j_call: TRBJ2-1
v_call: TRBV29-1
cdr3_aa: CSVERASGEEEQFF

clone_size: NA
d_call: NA
j_call: TRBJ2-2
v_call: TRBV5-1
cdr3_aa: CASSPLGGTGELFF

clone_size: NA
d_call: TRBD1
j_call: TRBJ2-7
v_call: TRBV11-1
cdr3_aa: CASSSGTVFYEQYF

clone_size: NA
d_call: TRBD2
j_call: TRBJ2-2
v_call: TRBV9
cdr3_aa: CASSVASGGAIGELFF

clone_size: NA
d_call: NA
j_call: TRBJ2-6
v_call: TRBV5-6
cdr3_aa: CASSWLQGSPSGANVLTF

clone_size: NA
d_call: NA
j_call: TRBJ2-3
v_call: TRBV5-1
cdr3_aa: CASSFRGQGTDTQYF

clone_size: once
d_call: NA
j_call: TRBJ1-1
v_call: TRBV5-4
cdr3_aa: CASSIQQGGPEAFF

clone_size: NA
d_call: NA
j_call: TRBJ1-5
v_call: TRBV4-1
cdr3_aa: CASSPRDMGQPQHF

clone_size: NA
d_call: NA
j_call: TRBJ2-7
v_call: TRBV18
cdr3_aa: CASSLTRGYEQYF

clone_size: few
d_call: TRBD1
j_call: TRBJ1-5
v_call: TRBV7-2
cdr3_aa: CASSLVGQGARQPQHF

clone_size: NA
d_call: TRBD2
j_call: TRBJ2-1
v_call: TRBV19
cdr3_aa: CASSGGLAEQFF

clone_size: NA
d_call: TRBD1
j_call: TRBJ2-3
v_call: TRBV7-2
cdr3_aa: CASSSGQGRDTQYF

clone_size: NA
d_call: NA
j_call: TRBJ2-7
v_call: TRBV19
cdr3_aa: CASQASPSLAPYEQYF

clone_size: NA
d_call: TRBD1
j_call: TRBJ1-2
v_call: TRBV4-3
cdr3_aa: CASSQAGQATNYGYTF

clone_size: NA
d_call: TRBD1
j_call: TRBJ1-5
v_call: TRBV2
cdr3_aa: CASSERQGAFEYQPQHF

clone_size: NA
d_call: NA
j_call: TRBJ2-3
v_call: TRBV7-2
cdr3_aa: CASSIDTGASTDTQYF

clone_size: NA
d_call: TRBD1
j_call: TRBJ1-4
v_call: TRBV9
cdr3_aa: CASSTRTGLEDEKLFF

clone_size: NA
d_call: NA
j_call: TRBJ2-5
v_call: TRBV5-4
cdr3_aa: CASMVGAGDLETQYF

clone_size: once
d_call: TRBD1
j_call: TRBJ2-2
v_call: TRBV30
cdr3_aa: CAWSPGTGSGELFF

clone_size: NA
d_call: TRBD2
j_call: TRBJ2-1
v_call: TRBV19
cdr3_aa: CASSSWGTSGSSYNEQFF

clone_size: NA
d_call: NA
j_call: TRBJ2-4
v_call: TRBV11-2
cdr3_aa: CASSLDAENIQYF

clone_size: NA
d_call: NA
j_call: TRBJ1-2
v_call: TRBV28
cdr3_aa: CASSFPTWGNGYTF

clone_size: NA
d_call: NA
j_call: TRBJ2-3
v_call: TRBV18
cdr3_aa: CASSPTVDTQYF

clone_size: NA
d_call: TRBD1
j_call: TRBJ2-1
v_call: TRBV4-1
cdr3_aa: CASSQLNNRGLGNEQFF

clone_size: NA
d_call: NA
j_call: TRBJ1-1
v_call: TRBV2
cdr3_aa: CASSGQGGTEAFF

clone_size: once
d_call: TRBD1
j_call: TRBJ2-7
v_call: TRBV29-1
cdr3_aa: CSVEDGSVGGGEQYF

clone_size: NA
d_call: TRBD2
j_call: TRBJ2-2
v_call: TRBV7-3
cdr3_aa: CASSPAGGGANTGELFF

clone_size: NA
d_call: NA
j_call: TRBJ1-1
v_call: TRBV6-5
cdr3_aa: CASSSQPGVNTEAFF

clone_size: NA
d_call: TRBD2
j_call: TRBJ2-3
v_call: TRBV5-1
cdr3_aa: CASSLGGGGATDTQYF

clone_size: NA
d_call: TRBD1
j_call: TRBJ1-4
v_call: TRBV5-4
cdr3_aa: CASTNRQGALDEKLFF